These T cell receptor beta chains were read from a single sample in a study of PD-L1 blockade in urothelial cancer. Sequencing used immunoSEQ multiplex PCR; TCRdb keeps in-frame clones, though not all of them. Among 41,000 or so clones listed, approximately 84% were seen once. The sample here was PBMCs, taken around atezolizumab (anti-PD-L1) treatment. All receptors come from a man between 65 and 85 years old with urothelial cancer. Each CDR3 is given without its conserved first and last residue. Each record gives: J gene, V gene, CDR3 protein.

J gene: TRBJ1-2; V gene: TRBV18; CDR3 protein: ASSLTELNYGYT
J gene: TRBJ1-1; V gene: TRBV5-4; CDR3 protein: ASSVGNRVVGGAF
J gene: TRBJ2-7; V gene: TRBV27; CDR3 protein: ASSRGGSYEQY
J gene: TRBJ1-1; V gene: TRBV7-9; CDR3 protein: ASSSRQGGTEAF
J gene: TRBJ2-2; V gene: TRBV18; CDR3 protein: ASSTGGTNTGELF
J gene: TRBJ1-1; V gene: TRBV5-1; CDR3 protein: ASSTDIMNTEAF
J gene: TRBJ1-1; V gene: TRBV30; CDR3 protein: AWSVRRAGGKAF
J gene: TRBJ2-1; V gene: TRBV29-1; CDR3 protein: SVPNQGTNEQF
J gene: TRBJ2-7; V gene: TRBV27; CDR3 protein: ASSLDRVSYEQY
J gene: TRBJ1-1; V gene: TRBV5-4; CDR3 protein: ASSSGVKGEAF
J gene: TRBJ1-1; V gene: TRBV18; CDR3 protein: ASSPIRQGNTEAF
J gene: TRBJ2-7; V gene: TRBV7-6; CDR3 protein: ASSRTGYEQY
J gene: TRBJ2-7; V gene: TRBV19; CDR3 protein: ASSIGTSGSYEQY
J gene: TRBJ2-3; V gene: TRBV4-1; CDR3 protein: ASSQALRITDTQY
J gene: TRBJ2-1; V gene: TRBV6-4; CDR3 protein: ASSEGRAIGEQF
J gene: TRBJ2-1; V gene: TRBV7-7; CDR3 protein: ASSPGTSVEQF
J gene: TRBJ2-1; V gene: TRBV5-4; CDR3 protein: ASSLDPETPYNEQF
J gene: TRBJ2-5; V gene: TRBV6-5; CDR3 protein: ASSSSGRETQY
J gene: TRBJ2-7; V gene: TRBV28; CDR3 protein: ASSLRGPTYEQY
J gene: TRBJ1-1; V gene: TRBV6-5; CDR3 protein: ASSYGTGRGNTEAF
J gene: TRBJ2-2; V gene: TRBV7-3; CDR3 protein: ASSLGLAGLSGELF
J gene: TRBJ2-1; V gene: TRBV29-1; CDR3 protein: SVLEGRTGRKF
J gene: TRBJ1-5; V gene: TRBV10-3; CDR3 protein: AIKAPTVVYSNQPQH
J gene: TRBJ2-1; V gene: TRBV5-1; CDR3 protein: ASSLYRGFDEQF
J gene: TRBJ2-2; V gene: TRBV7-9; CDR3 protein: ASSSFGLAGGGTGELF
J gene: TRBJ2-1; V gene: TRBV30; CDR3 protein: AWRPGDEQF
J gene: TRBJ1-2; V gene: TRBV4-2; CDR3 protein: ASSQVAGNYGYT
J gene: TRBJ2-3; V gene: TRBV28; CDR3 protein: ASTPGGDSIDTQY
J gene: TRBJ1-2; V gene: TRBV6-5; CDR3 protein: ASNRGWSSFGYT
J gene: TRBJ2-5; V gene: TRBV6-5; CDR3 protein: ASSSGTAKETQY
J gene: TRBJ1-2; V gene: TRBV7-8; CDR3 protein: ASSPDRGNYGYT
J gene: TRBJ1-4; V gene: TRBV5-1; CDR3 protein: ASSLEGTGWEKLF
J gene: TRBJ2-1; V gene: TRBV29-1; CDR3 protein: SGNRGYISGEQF
J gene: TRBJ2-3; V gene: TRBV7-6; CDR3 protein: ASSWTGGGSTDTQY
J gene: TRBJ2-2; V gene: TRBV19; CDR3 protein: ASSIDLSGGITGELF